One sample yielded the 19 T cell receptor beta chains listed below, sequenced in a study of cytomegalovirus exposure and HLA in healthy donors. The PCR used 60 Vbeta and 13 Jbeta primers. This table comes from immunoSEQ multiplex PCR, and its TCRdb copy is limited to in-frame clones, with some not included. The top ten hold under 5% of the sample, which has about 150,000 clones, 80% to 90% seen once. Sequenced sample: PBMCs. The receptors come from a girl aged 5-17 years in good health and CMV-seropositive.

DNA for the CDR3: TGTGCCAGCAGTGAACCGGCTAGCGGCCTCTACGAGCAGTACTTC. Protein product: CASSEPASGLYEQYF. This chain joins TRBV2 and TRBJ2-5, with 7 positions matching TRBD2. The J call may be in error: the DNA end matches TRBJ2-7 better. This CDR3 comprises 15 residues. CDR1 SNHLY and CDR2 FYNNEI come from the germline V gene.

CDR3 bases: TGTGCCATCAGTGAGTCGATAGTTCAGGATTCACCCCTCCACTTT. It translates to CAISESIVQDSPLHF. The V gene is TRBV10-3, the J gene TRBJ1-6; no definite D call. V was pared by 0 bases and J by 8 bases, with 11 bases between. CDR1 and CDR2 from the germline V gene are ENHRY and SYGVKD. The CDR3 length is 15 residues.

This clone was observed a handful of times. This rearrangement joins TRBV30 to TRBJ2-3; 8 positions match TRBD1. The CDR3 extends over 15 amino acids. Per germline, CDR1 GTSNPN and CDR2 SVGIG (reference sequence). V gave up 1 base and J gave up 3 bases; unmatched junction bases: 6. The CDR3 DNA is TGTGCCTGGAGTGGGAACAGGGGGTTGACAGATACGCAGTATTTT. Encoded protein: CAWSGNRGLTDTQYF. Variable domain in full (rest from reference TRBV30 and TRBJ2-3): SQTIHQWPATLVQPVGSPLSLECTVEGTSNPNLYWYRQAAGRGLQLLFYSVGIGQISSEVPQNLSASRPQDRQFILSSKKLLLSDSGFYLCAWSGNRGLTDTQYFGPGTRLTVL.

The chain employs TRBV5-4 and TRBJ2-7, with 8 nucleotides matching TRBD2. Trimming at V came to 0 bases and at J to 6 bases, leaving 5 bases not matched to a gene. The V gene's germline CDR1 is SGHNT and CDR2 YYREEE (reference sequence). This CDR3 contains 14 residues. CDR3 nucleotides: TGTGCCAGCAGCTTGGAACGGGGGGGCGTCGAGCAGTACTTC. Its protein is CASSLERGGVEQYF.

CDR3 in amino acids: CATSRAYLNTEAFF. The CDR3 DNA is TGTGCCACCAGCAGAGCTTACTTGAACACTGAAGCTTTCTTT. The V call is TRBV15, the J call TRBJ1-1; D unclear. Germline lookup yields CDR1 LNHNV and CDR2 YYDKDF (reference sequence). The ends were cut back, 1 base at V and 0 bases at J, with 6 bases in the middle. CDR3 size: 14 residues.

On this clone: The junction shows a germline mismatch at one end, possibly a read error. The chain links TRBV27 to TRBJ2-2, with 10 bases fitting TRBD1. The germline V gene encodes CDR1 MNHEY and CDR2 SMNVEV (reference sequence). The CDR3 length is 15 residues. This CDR3 reads CASSLSGTGAGELFF. In nucleotides, the CDR3 is TGTGCCAGCAGTCTATCCGGGACAGGGGCCGGGGAGCTGTTTTTT.

The chain joins TRBV7-9 to TRBJ2-7; D not certain. This CDR3 comprises 11 residues. CDR1 SEHNR and CDR2 FQNEAQ come from the germline V gene (reference sequence). V was pared by 5 bases and J by 3 bases, with 5 bases between. In nucleotides, the CDR3 is TGTGCCAGCAGCCCAGACTACGAGCAGTACTTC. Protein sequence: CASSPDYEQYF.

The gene calls are TRBV25-1 and TRBJ1-1; no reliable D call. Trimming left V 7 bases short and J 2 bases short, with 11 bases between. The length of the CDR3 is 13 residues. Germline loops: CDR1 MGHDK, CDR2 SYGVNS. CDR3 region: CASKQRRNTEAFF. Here the CDR3 DNA reads TGTGCCAGCAAGCAGCGCCGCAACACTGAAGCTTTCTTT. The full variable domain, completed using reference TRBV25-1 and TRBJ1-1, is EADIYQTPRYLVIGTGKKITLECSQTMGHDKMYWYQQDPGMELHLIHYSYGVNSTEKGDLSSESTVSRIRTEHFPLTLESARPSHTSQYLCASKQRRNTEAFFGQGTRLTVV.

The chain uses TRBV19 and TRBJ1-2; D might be TRBD1 (5 bases). The CDR3 extends over 15 amino acids. Per germline, CDR1 LNHDA and CDR2 SQIVND (reference sequence). V was trimmed by 6 bases and J by 2 bases, leaving 16 bases between them. CDR3 in DNA: TGTGCCAGTAGCCGGGACTCTGGGAGAAACTATGGCTACACCTTC. It yields the protein CASSRDSGRNYGYTF. Complete variable domain (other parts from reference TRBV19 and TRBJ1-2): DGGITQSPKYLFRKEGQNVTLSCEQNLNHDAMYWYRQDPGQGLRLIYYSQIVNDFQKGDIAEGYSVSREKKESFPLTVTSAQKNPTAFYLCASSRDSGRNYGYTFGSGTRLTVV.

This clone was picked up a small number of times. The rearrangement joins TRBV6-1 to TRBJ1-5; a possible D gene is TRBD1 (6 bases). The CDR3 length is 14 residues. Trimming pared 6 bases from V and 2 bases from J, leaving 11 bases between. The germline V gene encodes CDR1 MNHNS and CDR2 SASEGT. Written as DNA, the CDR3 is TGTGCCAGCAGCTACAGGGTGGGCAATCAGCCCCAGCATTTT. This codes for CASSYRVGNQPQHF.

This clone was observed once. The chain has TRBV7-8 and TRBJ1-1, with D tentatively TRBD1 (6 bases). This CDR3 region has 13 residues. CDR1 and CDR2 from the germline V gene are SGHVS and FQNEAQ. The V end lost 5 bases, the J end lost 2 bases, and 9 bases lay between the germline ends. This chain's CDR3 is CASSATGNTEAFF. Here the CDR3 DNA reads TGTGCCAGCAGCGCGACAGGCAACACTGAAGCTTTCTTT.

The rearrangement joins TRBV7-2 to TRBJ1-1, with D maybe TRBD1 (6 bases). The CDR3 has 15 amino acids. The V end was cut by 4 bases, the J end by 0 bases, with 12 bases between. Per germline, CDR1 SGHTA and CDR2 FQGNSA. CDR3 amino acids: CASSSSGTLNTEAFF. CDR3 sequence (DNA): TGTGCCAGCAGCTCGTCCGGGACACTGAACACTGAAGCTTTCTTT.

The chain carries TRBV10-3 and TRBJ2-2, with D perhaps TRBD1 (7 bases). This CDR3 is built from 14 residues. CDR1 and CDR2 from the germline V gene are ENHRY and SYGVKD. Deletions cut 4 bases from V and 3 bases from J, with 9 bases between. CDR3 nucleotides: TGTGCCATCAGTGGCGGGACAGACACCGGGGAGCTGTTTTTT. It is translated as CAISGGTDTGELFF.

The chain employs TRBV29-1 and TRBJ2-7, with D possibly TRBD2 on 6 matching bases. The CDR3 sequence is 15 residues long. Looked up from germline, CDR1 is SQVTM and CDR2 is ANQGSEA. V lost 2 bases, J lost 0 bases, and 14 bases lay in between. CDR3 loop: CSVESRDGGSYEQYF. The CDR3, as DNA: TGCAGCGTTGAAAGCAGGGACGGGGGCTCCTACGAGCAGTACTTC.

The CDR3 reads CASSFRETQYF. CDR3 sequence (DNA): TGTGCCAGCAGCTTCAGAGAGACCCAGTACTTC. The chain carries TRBV7-9 and TRBJ2-5; no clear D gene. CDR3 length equals 11 residues. Germline values: CDR1 SEHNR, CDR2 FQNEAQ (reference sequence). Trimming removed 3 bases at V and 4 bases at J, with 3 bases between.

V usage is TRBV18 and J usage is TRBJ1-3, with 11 bases matching TRBD1. Germline values: CDR1 KGHSH, CDR2 LQKENI. Trimming at V came to 0 bases and at J to 1 base, leaving 2 bases not matched to a gene. This CDR3 is 17 amino acids long. CDR3 sequence reads: CASSPPGQGASGNTIYF. CDR3 nucleotides: TGTGCCAGCTCACCACCTGGACAGGGGGCTTCTGGAAACACCATATATTTT.

The chain couples TRBV18 to TRBJ1-2; 7 nucleotides agree with TRBD1. Looked up from germline, CDR1 is KGHSH and CDR2 is LQKENI. This CDR3 is 17 amino acids long. Losses at the gene ends were 3 bases for V and 5 bases for J; bases not matched to a gene: 15. CDR3 DNA: TGTGCCAGCTCACCGGTGGGTCAGGGGGACTCCCCTTATGGCTACACCTTC. Translating gives CASSPVGQGDSPYGYTF. Together with reference TRBV18 and TRBJ1-2, the CDR3 gives the full variable domain: NAGVMQNPRHLVRRRGQEARLRCSPMKGHSHVYWYRQLPEEGLKFMVYLQKENIIDESGMPKERFSAEFPKEGPSILRIQQVVRGDSAAYFCASSPVGQGDSPYGYTFGSGTRLTVV.

The chain joins TRBV4-2 to TRBJ1-1; D ambiguous. The CDR3 runs 15 residues. V was pared by 0 bases and J by 1 base, with 9 bases between. The germline CDR1 and CDR2 sequences are LGHNA and YNFKEQ. CDR3 residues: CASSQDGQANTEAFF. The CDR3 nucleotides are TGTGCCAGCAGCCAAGATGGCCAGGCGAACACTGAAGCTTTCTTT.

CDR3 nucleotide sequence: TGTGCCAGTAGTTCTGTAGGAGCGGGAAACACCATATATTTT. It is translated as CASSSVGAGNTIYF. The chain couples TRBV19 to TRBJ1-3; no definite D call. V was shortened by 5 bases and J by 4 bases, with 12 bases between the two germline ends. Looked up from germline, CDR1 is LNHDA and CDR2 is SQIVND (reference sequence). The CDR3 is 14 amino acids.